These 28 T cell receptor beta chains originate from one sample sequenced in a study of cytomegalovirus exposure and HLA in healthy donors. Use of 60 Vbeta and 13 Jbeta primers characterized the PCR. Profiled with immunoSEQ multiplex PCR; TCRdb holds only in-frame clones, not every one. This table has some 200,000 clones, approximately 80% appearing once. Source material: PBMCs. All receptors come from a girl aged 10 to 17 in good health and CMV-seronegative.

The chain links TRBV29-1 to TRBJ1-2; 12 bases line up with TRBD1. The CDR3 covers 14 residues. In germline, CDR1 is SQVTM, CDR2 ANQGSEA. After removal of 8 bases from V and 2 bases from J, the junction contained 6 bases not matched to a gene. The CDR3 loop reads CSFRDRGPNYGYTF. The CDR3 DNA sequence: TGCAGCTTCCGGGACAGGGGGCCGAACTATGGCTACACCTTC. The variable domain in full, with the rest retrieved from reference TRBV29-1 and TRBJ1-2, is SAVISQKPSRDICQRGTSLTIQCQVDSQVTMMFWYRQQPGQSLTLIATANQGSEATYESGFVIDKFPISRPNLTFSTLTVSNMSPEDSSIYLCSFRDRGPNYGYTFGSGTRLTVV.

The chain couples TRBV19 to TRBJ1-1; D might be TRBD1 (5 bases). The V and J ends lost 5 bases and 8 bases respectively, with 18 bases between them. CDR1 and CDR2 from the germline V gene are LNHDA and SQIVND (reference sequence). This CDR3 has 14 residues. The CDR3, as DNA: TGTGCCAGTAGTCCCCAGGGTAAGAGCGACGAAGCTTTCTTT. Residues: CASSPQGKSDEAFF.

The CDR3 nucleotides are TGTGCCAGCAGCCTCCTAGAAGCTGGGGCCAACGTCCTGACTTTC. It translates to CASSLLEAGANVLTF. The chain uses TRBV13 and TRBJ2-6; no definite D call. V was cut by 5 bases and J by 2 bases, with 10 bases left in between. There are 15 residues in the CDR3. Germline-derived CDR1 and CDR2 are PRHDT and FYEKMQ (reference sequence). Looking up the rest from reference TRBV13 and TRBJ2-6 gives the full variable domain: AAGVIQSPRHLIKEKRETATLKCYPIPRHDTVYWYQQGPGQDPQFLISFYEKMQSDKGSIPDRFSAQQFSDYHSELNMSSLELGDSALYFCASSLLEAGANVLTFGAGSRLTVL.

This sequence joins TRBV30 and TRBJ1-1; 7 nucleotides agree with TRBD1. Trimming cost V 2 bases and J 1 base; bases outside gene matches: 7. Germline V lookup: CDR1 GTSNPN, CDR2 SVGIG (reference sequence). This CDR3 has 15 amino acids. The CDR3 sequence: CAWSKGQAWNTEAFF. CDR3 nucleotide sequence: TGTGCCTGGAGTAAAGGACAGGCTTGGAACACTGAAGCTTTCTTT.

The rearrangement uses TRBV14 and TRBJ2-1, with D hard to call. V was shortened by 5 bases and J by 0 bases, with 8 bases between the two germline ends. The CDR3 length is 14 residues. The germline CDR1 and CDR2 sequences are SGHDN and FVKESK. The CDR3 coding sequence is TGTGCCAGCAGCGATAGAAGCTCCTACAATGAGCAGTTCTTC. Protein: CASSDRSSYNEQFF.

About this clone itself: Relative to the germline gene, one junction end is altered; a read error may explain this. This chain uses TRBV5-6 with TRBJ2-7; 8 bases are shared with TRBD2. Looked up from germline, CDR1 is SGHDT and CDR2 is YYEEEE. The CDR3 runs 12 residues. CDR3 nucleotide sequence: TGTGCCAGCAGCTTGTCCCCCGGGGGGGACAACTTC. It codes for CASSLSPGGDNF.

This clone was observed once. The V gene is TRBV13, the J gene TRBJ2-7; 9 positions match TRBD1. The germline CDR1 and CDR2 sequences are PRHDT and FYEKMQ (reference sequence). This CDR3 contains 15 residues. The ends lost 1 base at V and 6 bases at J; junction bases unmatched: 7. CDR3 residues: CASSLDRDRVREQYF. As DNA, the CDR3 is TGTGCCAGCAGCTTAGACCGGGACAGGGTACGCGAGCAGTACTTC.

The chain uses TRBV28 and TRBJ1-5; D possibly corresponds to TRBD1 (6 bases). The CDR3 runs 14 residues. CDR1 and CDR2 from the germline V gene are MDHEN and SYDVKM. V lost 8 bases and J lost 4, with 15 bases in between. The CDR3: CASRSGGLNQPQHF. DNA for the CDR3: TGTGCCAGCCGTTCGGGGGGCCTAAATCAGCCCCAGCATTTT.

This clone was detected a few times. V gene TRBV29-1 combines with J gene TRBJ1-1; possible D gene TRBD1, 5 bases. Trimming took 4 bases from V and 0 from J, leaving 9 bases between them. CDR3 length: 13 residues. CDR1 is SQVTM, CDR2 ANQGSEA, per germline. The CDR3 region is CSVGRGVNTEAFF. CDR3 bases: TGCAGCGTTGGGAGGGGAGTGAACACTGAAGCTTTCTTT.

The chain couples TRBV7-8 to TRBJ1-5; D possibly corresponds to TRBD1 (5 bases). The CDR3 runs to 13 residues. In germline, CDR1 is SGHVS, CDR2 FQNEAQ. V lost 4 bases and J lost 3, with 7 bases in between. CDR3: CASSSTDNQPQHF. The DNA of the CDR3 is TGTGCCAGCAGCTCGACAGACAATCAGCCCCAGCATTTT.

This clone was seen a single time. This chain joins TRBV29-1 and TRBJ2-7; tentative D call: TRBD2 (6 bases). Germline values: CDR1 SQVTM, CDR2 ANQGSEA. There are 12 residues in the CDR3. Trimming removed 3 bases at V and 5 bases at J, with 11 bases between. The CDR3 DNA reads TGCAGCGTTGAGTGGGAGGTCAACGAGCAGTACTTC. Its protein is CSVEWEVNEQYF.

The chain combines TRBV5-6 with TRBJ2-2, with TRBD2 matching over 10 bases. This CDR3 comprises 17 residues. CDR1 is SGHDT, CDR2 YYEEEE, per germline. With 0 bases clipped from V and 6 bases from J, the junction kept 8 bases outside the gene matches. The CDR3 DNA reads TGTGCCAGCAGCTTGGCTGTCAGCGGGGGGGCCTCCGGGGAGCTGTTTTTT. This gives the protein CASSLAVSGGASGELFF.

CDR3 in amino acids: CASSKKLGGEQFF. The CDR3 DNA is TGTGCCAGCAGCAAGAAATTAGGGGGTGAGCAGTTCTTC. The gene calls are TRBV7-8 and TRBJ2-1; maybe TRBD1 (6 bases). The CDR3 is made up of 13 amino acids. Trimming removed 5 bases at V and 9 bases at J, with 14 bases between. Germline loops: CDR1 SGHVS, CDR2 FQNEAQ.

This rearrangement joins TRBV7-2 to TRBJ1-2; D possibly corresponds to TRBD1 (6 bases). The CDR3 covers 14 residues. The germline V gene encodes CDR1 SGHTA and CDR2 FQGNSA. V gave up 1 base and J gave up 7 bases, with 13 bases separating them. DNA for the CDR3: TGTGCCAGCAGCTTAGACAGGGTATTTGGTGGCTACACCTTC. Translated: CASSLDRVFGGYTF.

This chain uses TRBV25-1 with TRBJ1-1; perhaps TRBD1 as D (5 bases). This CDR3 is built from 15 residues. V lost 3 bases and J 1 base, leaving 12 bases between the germline ends. The germline CDR1 and CDR2 sequences are MGHDK and SYGVNS. The CDR3 bases are TGTGCCAGCAGTGATGGGGGACTGAGGAACACTGAAGCTTTCTTT. It yields the protein CASSDGGLRNTEAFF.

The gene calls are TRBV28 and TRBJ2-1; 10 bases are a match to TRBD2. The CDR3 extends over 15 amino acids. Germline-derived CDR1 and CDR2 are MDHEN and SYDVKM. Unmatched junction bases numbered 9, after V lost 5 bases and J lost 8 bases. As DNA, the CDR3 is TGTGCCAGCAGTATGAGCGGGGGGGCGGTATATGAGCAGTTCTTC. Translation: CASSMSGGAVYEQFF.

The gene calls are TRBV19 and TRBJ2-1, with 10 bases identical to TRBD2. Losses at the gene ends were 9 bases for V and 1 base for J; bases not matched to a gene: 15. From germline, CDR1 is LNHDA and CDR2 SQIVND (reference sequence). The CDR3 extends over 18 amino acids. CDR3 sequence: CASQTGAPSGRSYNEQFF. The CDR3 nucleotides are TGTGCCAGCCAGACAGGGGCGCCTAGCGGGAGATCCTACAATGAGCAGTTCTTC.

This clone was counted once. The chain employs TRBV18 and TRBJ2-6; TRBD1 matches 9 bases. Trimming removed 0 bases from V and 2 bases from J; junction bases left unmatched: 11. Per the germline V gene, CDR1 is KGHSH and CDR2 is LQKENI. The CDR3 sequence is 20 residues long. DNA for the CDR3: TGTGCCAGCTCACCACCTGGGAAAAACAGGGGGCTGGCTGGGGCCAACGTCCTGACTTTC. This codes for CASSPPGKNRGLAGANVLTF.

The CDR3 sequence is CASSLPGTGRYGYTF. The CDR3 coding sequence is TGTGCCAGCAGTTTGCCCGGGACAGGGAGGTATGGCTACACCTTC. The V gene is TRBV28, the J gene TRBJ1-2, with TRBD1 matching over 9 bases. There are 15 residues in the CDR3. Germline CDR1 and CDR2: MDHEN and SYDVKM. Germline trimming cut 3 bases from V and 5 bases from J; bases unmatched to any gene: 7.

This rearrangement joins TRBV6-4 to TRBJ2-3; a possible D gene is TRBD2 (5 bases). The CDR3 runs 15 residues. V lost 3 bases and J 0 bases, leaving 10 bases between the germline ends. Germline V gives CDR1 MRHNA, CDR2 SNTAGT. The chain's CDR3 is CASSEAADSTDTQYF. The CDR3 DNA reads as TGTGCCAGCAGTGAAGCGGCAGACAGCACAGATACGCAGTATTTT.

The V gene is TRBV10-3, the J gene TRBJ2-7; TRBD1 aligns across 7 bases. The CDR3 totals 14 residues. V lost 9 bases, J lost 1 base, and 9 bases stayed unmatched. The germline V gene encodes CDR1 ENHRY and CDR2 SYGVKD. CDR3 protein: CAIQLAGGSYEQYF. The CDR3 DNA sequence: TGTGCCATTCAGTTGGCAGGGGGATCCTACGAGCAGTACTTC.

This rearrangement joins TRBV7-9 to TRBJ1-2; TRBD1 aligns across 8 bases. Trimming at V came to 0 bases and at J to 5 bases, leaving 8 bases not matched to a gene. Germline values: CDR1 SEHNR, CDR2 FQNEAQ (reference sequence). This CDR3 is 16 amino acids long. CDR3 sequence: CASSLALAGGWYGYTF. CDR3 DNA sequence: TGTGCCAGCAGCTTAGCGCTGGCAGGGGGCTGGTATGGCTACACCTTC.

This clone was seen more than once but under ten times. The V call is TRBV18, the J call TRBJ1-1; unclear D gene. V gave up 4 bases and J gave up 4 bases, with 13 bases separating them. The CDR3 consists of 14 residues. Looked up from germline, CDR1 is KGHSH and CDR2 is LQKENI. CDR3 bases: TGTGCCAGCTCACAAAGTGAGGGCCCCACTGAAGCTTTCTTT. Its translation: CASSQSEGPTEAFF.

This chain links TRBV2 with TRBJ1-5; D gene uncertain. Germline CDR1 and CDR2: SNHLY and FYNNEI. V shed 8 bases and J shed 6 bases, with 17 bases lying between them. The CDR3 covers 14 residues. The CDR3 region has the DNA TGTGCCAGCGCCGAGTGGGCAGACCCTCAGCCCCAGCATTTT. Amino acid sequence: CASAEWADPQPQHF.

This chain joins TRBV7-6 and TRBJ1-5, with D unclear. From germline, CDR1 is SGHVS and CDR2 FNYEAQ. V lost 8 bases, J lost 4 bases, and 6 bases lay in between. CDR3 length: 11 amino acids. CDR3 in DNA: TGTGCCAGCCTGTTAAATCAGCCCCAGCATTTT. Its protein product is CASLLNQPQHF.

This clone has at least ten counts. V gene TRBV4-2 combines with J gene TRBJ2-2; D remains ambiguous. Germline lookup yields CDR1 LGHNA and CDR2 YNFKEQ. The CDR3 spans 16 residues. Trimming removed 0 bases at V and 3 bases at J, with 11 bases between. DNA of the CDR3: TGTGCCAGCAGCCAAGATCTCTCCCGGTACACCGGGGAGCTGTTTTTT. Its protein is CASSQDLSRYTGELFF.

This chain connects TRBV10-3 to TRBJ2-1, with a possible D match to TRBD2 (5 bases). Germline CDR1 reads ENHRY; CDR2 reads SYGVKD. The CDR3 loop spans 13 amino acids. Trimming took off 4 bases at V and 3 bases at J, with 7 bases between the two ends. CDR3 coding DNA: TGTGCCATCAGTGGGGAGAACTACAATGAGCAGTTCTTC. Translated: CAISGENYNEQFF.

V usage is TRBV5-1 and J usage is TRBJ2-7, with 10 bases that match TRBD2. The CDR3 runs 15 residues. Losses at the gene ends were 1 base for V and 5 bases for J; bases not matched to a gene: 6. The germline CDR1 and CDR2 sequences are SGHRS and YFSETQ. Here the CDR3 reads CASSLRSSGGHEQYF. The CDR3 bases are TGCGCCAGCAGCTTGAGGTCTAGCGGGGGACACGAGCAGTACTTC.